This T cell receptor beta chain was sequenced during a study of blood T cell repertoires in COVID-19. The V and J ends lost 2 bases and 1 base respectively, with 9 bases between them. CDR3 length equals 15 residues. CDR1 is SGHRS, CDR2 YFSETQ, per germline. As handled by the study authors: Reference gene primers were amplified, and this amplification served to estimate nucleated cell counts. Sequenced by immunoSEQ multiplex PCR; TCRdb stores in-frame clones only, minus some. For V, J and clone size, that table is used; D and trimming come from the DNA. This table holds approximately 170,000 clones, around 81% found once.

The sequencing input was peripheral blood. This chain links TRBV5-1 with TRBJ2-2; a possible D gene is TRBD2 (6 bases). The TCR originated in a man between 65 and 80 years old with active or convalescent COVID-19. Here the CDR3 DNA reads TGCGCCAGCAGCTTCGTAGCGGTGAACACCGGGGAGCTGTTTTTT. Protein sequence: CASSFVAVNTGELFF.